The rows below give T cell receptor beta chains drawn from one sample of a study of shared clonotypes between healthy human individuals. Sequencing was performed with immunoSEQ multiplex PCR; in TCRdb, only in-frame clones are kept and a portion is missing. The profile covers some 1 million clones, with about three quarters appearing a single time and 1.4% to 1.5% taken by the ten largest. Sequencing was performed on memory CD4+ T cells sorted from blood. Source of these receptors: a young man in good health. The CDR3 runs from the conserved cysteine through the conserved F or W. The order of the fields is D gene, clone size, CDR3 length, V gene, J gene, CDR3 protein, CDR3 DNA. The D gene is left open where the match is weak. Clone size, where shown, is once, few, many, or a class for clones that have expanded.

>TRBD1|.|16|TRBV19|TRBJ1-3
CASSKDRGSAGNTIYF
TGTGCCAGTAGTAAAGACAGGGGATCGGCTGGAAACACCATATATTTT
>.|once|15|TRBV11-3|TRBJ2-7
CASSPRIEGPPEQYF
TGTGCCAGCAGCCCCCGGATAGAAGGGCCCCCCGAGCAGTACTTC
>.|.|14|TRBV2|TRBJ2-5
CASSGLGPSTTQYF
TGTGCCAGCAGTGGTCTGGGGCCCTCAACGACCCAGTACTTC
>.|.|14|TRBV5-1|TRBJ1-4
CASSPDRLGEKLFF
TGCGCCAGCAGCCCCGACAGGCTGGGTGAAAAACTGTTTTTT
>.|.|13|TRBV6-5|TRBJ2-5
CASGLAIQETQYF
TGTGCCAGCGGTCTAGCTATACAAGAGACCCAGTACTTC
>.|.|15|TRBV5-1|TRBJ2-3
CASSLQGFGTDTQYF
TGCGCCAGCAGCTTGCAAGGGTTCGGCACAGATACGCAGTATTTT
>.|once|15|TRBV6-1|TRBJ1-5
CASSDWGVDNQPQHF
TGTGCCAGCAGTGACTGGGGGGTGGACAATCAGCCCCAGCATTTT
>TRBD1|.|15|TRBV28|TRBJ1-1
CASSSPGTGRLEAFF
TGTGCCAGCAGCTCCCCCGGGACAGGACGTTTGGAAGCTTTCTTT
>.|.|16|TRBV11-3|TRBJ2-2
CASSRVGGPSTGELFF
TGTGCCAGCAGCCGAGTCGGGGGACCAAGTACCGGGGAGCTGTTTTTT
>TRBD2|.|15|TRBV2|TRBJ2-1
CASSGTSGSYNEQFF
TGTGCCAGCAGTGGCACTAGCGGGAGCTACAATGAGCAGTTCTTC
>TRBD1|.|16|TRBV5-6|TRBJ2-1
CASSFYRDRGLGEQFF
TGTGCCAGCAGCTTTTACCGGGACAGGGGGCTTGGGGAGCAGTTCTTC
>TRBD2|.|13|TRBV28|TRBJ2-7
CASSRGGGYEQYF
TGTGCCAGCAGTCGGGGCGGGGGGTACGAGCAGTACTTC
>.|.|14|TRBV5-1|TRBJ2-2
CASSLFSNTGELFF
TGCGCCAGCAGCTTGTTTTCAAACACCGGGGAGCTGTTTTTT
>TRBD2|.|12|TRBV10-3|TRBJ2-7
CAIAGPSYEQYF
TGTGCCATAGCGGGGCCCTCCTACGAGCAGTACTTC
>.|.|15|TRBV5-1|TRBJ2-1
CASSFLAGPSNEQFF
TGCGCCAGCAGCTTTTTAGCCGGACCGAGCAATGAGCAGTTCTTC
>TRBD1|.|14|TRBV5-4|TRBJ1-2
CASSTPGQNYGYTF
TGTGCCAGCAGCACCCCGGGACAGAACTATGGCTACACCTTC
>TRBD1|once|16|TRBV4-1|TRBJ2-7
CASSQDLGDSQIPAYF
TGCGCCAGCAGCCAAGATTTGGGGGACAGTCAAATCCCCGCGTACTTC
>TRBD1|.|15|TRBV2|TRBJ1-5
CASRLTGGFGQPQHF
TGTGCCAGCAGACTCACAGGGGGCTTCGGCCAGCCCCAGCATTTT
>TRBD1|.|15|TRBV4-1|TRBJ1-4
CASSQGTGRWEKLFF
TGCGCCAGCAGCCAAGGGACAGGGAGGTGGGAAAAACTGTTTTTT
>.|once|14|TRBV19|TRBJ2-3
CASSILDKSDTQYF
TGTGCCAGTAGTATCCTAGACAAATCAGATACGCAGTATTTT
>.|.|12|TRBV30|TRBJ2-7
CAWSKGDYEQYF
TGTGCCTGGAGTAAGGGGGACTACGAGCAGTACTTC
>.|.|14|TRBV6-1|TRBJ1-2
CASSEAWQGGGCTF
TGTGCCAGCAGTGAAGCGTGGCAGGGAGGTGGCTGCACCTTC
>TRBD2|.|19|TRBV30|TRBJ2-3
CAWSPGLAGVTITTDTQYF
TGTGCCTGGAGTCCGGGACTAGCGGGAGTAACTATAACCACAGATACGCAGTATTTT
>.|many|14|TRBV7-8|TRBJ2-3
CASSRETSTDTQYF
TGTGCCAGCAGCCGAGAAACTAGCACAGATACGCAGTATTTT
>TRBD2|.|15|TRBV5-1|TRBJ2-2
CASSPGLAGTGELFF
TGCGCCAGCAGTCCTGGACTAGCGGGGACCGGGGAGCTGTTTTTT
>.|.|16|TRBV5-1|TRBJ1-4
CASSLDYGTASEKLFF
TGCGCCAGCAGCTTGGATTACGGGACGGCCTCCGAAAAACTGTTTTTT
>TRBD2|.|13|TRBV2|TRBJ2-1
CASLLAGAHEQFF
TGTGCCAGCCTACTAGCGGGAGCCCATGAGCAGTTCTTC
>.|.|15|TRBV7-9|TRBJ1-1
CASSSRSGMNTEAFF
TGTGCCAGCAGCTCAAGGAGTGGTATGAACACTGAAGCTTTCTTT
>.|few|13|TRBV14|TRBJ2-2
CASSLTDTGELFF
TGTGCCAGCAGCCTAACAGACACCGGGGAGCTGTTTTTT
>.|once|14|TRBV7-9|TRBJ1-1
CASSLALDGQRAFF
TGTGCCAGCAGCTTAGCCCTCGACGGGCAACGGGCTTTCTTT
>TRBD2|few|16|TRBV2|TRBJ2-1
CASSTGLAPGRDEQFF
TGTGCCAGCAGTACGGGACTAGCGCCAGGTCGCGATGAGCAGTTCTTC
>TRBD1|.|15|TRBV6-5|TRBJ1-5
CASSPQMDRDQPQHF
TGTGCCAGCAGTCCACAGATGGACAGGGATCAGCCCCAGCATTTT
>.|.|15|TRBV5-1|TRBJ1-5
CASSFDSPTNQPQHF
TGCGCCAGCAGCTTCGACAGCCCCACCAATCAGCCCCAGCATTTT
>TRBD2|.|18|TRBV7-2|TRBJ2-5
CASSQSQLAGGLVETQYF
TGTGCCAGCAGCCAGAGCCAATTGGCGGGGGGTCTGGTGGAGACCCAGTACTTC
>.|.|11|TRBV30|TRBJ1-2
CAWRERYGYTF
TGTGCCTGGAGGGAACGCTATGGCTACACCTTC